What follows are 26 T cell receptor beta chains derived from one specimen sequenced in a study of CD8+ T cells in alopecia areata. Isolated RNA was reverse transcribed into cDNA used as the sequencing template. This table comes from immunoSEQ multiplex PCR, and its TCRdb copy is limited to in-frame clones, with some not included. The sample records 100,000 to 150,000 clones, 47% being singletons. Sequenced sample: NKG2D-low CD8+ T cells sorted from blood. The source is a human donor with alopecia areata.

This sequence joins TRBV18 and TRBJ2-5; TRBD2 matches 13 bases. Germline V gives CDR1 KGHSH, CDR2 LQKENI. After removal of 2 bases from V and 5 bases from J, the junction contained 2 bases not matched to a gene. This CDR3 is built from 15 residues. CDR3 bases: TGTGCCAGCTCACCAGGGACTAGCGGGATGGAGACCCAGTACTTC. This translates into CASSPGTSGMETQYF.

This chain uses TRBV29-1 with TRBJ2-1, with D perhaps matching TRBD2 (5 bases). Germline-derived CDR1 and CDR2 are SQVTM and ANQGSEA. CDR3 length: 13 amino acids. V lost 5 bases and J 9 bases, leaving 17 bases between the germline ends. CDR3 in amino acids: CSVPAQRAGEQFF. The CDR3 coding sequence is TGCAGCGTTCCCGCCCAGAGGGCAGGTGAGCAGTTCTTC.

Regarding this clone: Relative to the germline gene, one junction end is altered; a read error may explain this. CDR3 sequence (DNA): TGTGCTAGCAGCAAACAGGGAGGCAATGAGCAGTTCTTC. Translating it yields CASSKQGGNEQFF. This sequence joins TRBV7-7 and TRBJ2-1; D tentatively reads TRBD1 or TRBD2 (6 bases each). The V gene's germline CDR1 is SSHAT and CDR2 FNYEAQ (reference sequence). The CDR3 has 13 residues.

The J gene is TRBJ2-2, the V gene TRBV11-2; D not certain. V lost 6 bases to trimming and J lost 6 bases, with 17 bases between them. This CDR3 is built from 15 residues. CDR1 and CDR2 (germline): SGHAT, FQNNGV. This CDR3 reads CASSFIGSIAGELFF. DNA for the CDR3: TGTGCCAGCAGTTTCATCGGGTCCATAGCCGGGGAGCTGTTTTTT.

This clone occurred a few times. The rearrangement joins TRBV29-1 to TRBJ2-1; TRBD1 matches 8 bases. Germline assignment: CDR1 SQVTM and CDR2 ANQGSEA. There are 15 residues in the CDR3. V shed 6 bases, J shed 0 bases, and the junction held 7 bases outside the gene matches. The CDR3 sequence: CSVGGTGRSYNEQFF. The CDR3 nucleotides read TGCAGCGTCGGCGGGACAGGCCGCTCCTACAATGAGCAGTTCTTC.

This clone has more than one count but fewer than ten. The sample has other DNA sequences that encode this CDR3 too. The rearrangement joins TRBV29-1 to TRBJ2-7, with unresolved D. The V end lost 3 bases, the J end lost 2 bases, and 8 bases lay between the germline ends. This CDR3 contains 12 residues. Germline V gene lookup returns CDR1 SQVTM and CDR2 ANQGSEA. CDR3 nucleotides: TGCAGCGTTGAGGGCAGCCCCTACGAGCAGTACTTC. Amino acid sequence: CSVEGSPYEQYF.

The V and J genes are TRBV6-4 and TRBJ2-2, with D unresolved. Trimming cost V 2 bases and J 1 base, with 2 bases left between them. The length of the CDR3 is 13 residues. CDR1 is MRHNA, CDR2 SNTAGT, per germline. Here the CDR3 DNA reads TGTGCCAGCAGTGACGGGAACACCGGGGAGCTGTTTTTT. Translating gives CASSDGNTGELFF.

V is TRBV2 and J is TRBJ1-2; D is perhaps TRBD1 (5 bases). Germline values: CDR1 SNHLY, CDR2 FYNNEI. There are 16 residues in the CDR3. V was cut by 6 bases and J by 3 bases, with 20 bases left in between. CDR3 DNA: TGTGCCAGCAGAGATCCGGGACCCCCCAGGGACTATGGCTACACCTTC. This translates into CASRDPGPPRDYGYTF.

The chain links TRBV13 to TRBJ2-4, with D hard to call. The V gene lost 4 bases and the J gene lost 0 bases, with 7 bases spanning the gap. Germline CDR1 and CDR2: PRHDT and FYEKMQ (reference sequence). This CDR3 contains 14 residues. The CDR3 DNA sequence: TGTGCCAGCAGCTCCCGACTAGCCAAAAACATTCAGTACTTC. Amino acid sequence: CASSSRLAKNIQYF.

The rearrangement links TRBV29-1 to TRBJ2-7; D gene ambiguous. Germline V gene lookup returns CDR1 SQVTM and CDR2 ANQGSEA. The V end was cut by 3 bases, the J end by 4 bases, with 10 bases between. The CDR3 is 12 residues long. CDR3: CSVDSPTYEQYF. DNA of the CDR3: TGCAGCGTTGATTCCCCGACTTACGAGCAGTACTTC.

This clone was detected a few times. The rearrangement links TRBV29-1 to TRBJ2-7; no clear D gene. The CDR3 covers 11 residues. V was trimmed by 4 bases and J by 7 bases, leaving 11 bases between them. Germline V lookup: CDR1 SQVTM, CDR2 ANQGSEA. The CDR3 loop is CSVVLDIEQYF. The CDR3 nucleotides are TGCAGCGTTGTATTGGATATTGAGCAGTACTTC.

This clone was recorded a few times. The chain links TRBV29-1 to TRBJ2-2; the D is unclear. V gave up 4 bases and J gave up 5 bases, with 8 bases separating them. Looked up from germline, CDR1 is SQVTM and CDR2 is ANQGSEA. This CDR3 has 12 residues. DNA for the CDR3: TGCAGCGTTGCATCGATTACCGGGGAGCTGTTTTTT. This gives the protein CSVASITGELFF.

This clone was seen a handful of times. In the same sample, other DNA sequences code for this CDR3. The rearrangement uses TRBV7-9 and TRBJ2-1; D uncertain. The V and J ends lost 2 bases and 7 bases respectively, with 3 bases between them. Per germline, CDR1 SEHNR and CDR2 FQNEAQ (reference sequence). The CDR3 is made up of 11 amino acids. Here the CDR3 DNA reads TGTGCCAGCAGCTTAAATAATGAGCAGTTCTTC. Its translation: CASSLNNEQFF.

The gene calls are TRBV5-1 and TRBJ1-1; no definite D call. V lost 5 bases to trimming and J lost 6 bases, with 8 bases between them. The CDR3 runs to 11 residues. CDR1 and CDR2 (germline): SGHRS, YFSETQ. The chain's CDR3 is CASRGTAEAFF. CDR3 DNA: TGCGCCAGCAGGGGAACCGCTGAAGCTTTCTTT.

This clone was seen once. The chain combines TRBV7-3 with TRBJ2-3; no firm D call. Germline CDR1 is SGHTA and CDR2 is FQGTGA. CDR3 length equals 13 residues. Trimming took off 4 bases at V and 3 bases at J, with 8 bases between the two ends. Here the CDR3 DNA reads TGTGCCAGCAGCTCGGAAGGGACAGATACGCAGTATTTT. This sequence encodes CASSSEGTDTQYF.

The gene calls are TRBV28 and TRBJ2-3, with D tentatively TRBD2 (6 bases). This CDR3 has 12 residues. The V end lost 8 bases, the J end lost 8 bases, and 14 bases lay between the germline ends. The germline V gene encodes CDR1 MDHEN and CDR2 SYDVKM. CDR3 residues: CASLTVGGTQYF. In DNA form, the CDR3 reads TGTGCCAGCCTGACAGTCGGGGGTACGCAGTATTTT. Based on the CDR3 plus reference TRBV28 and TRBJ2-3, the full variable domain is DVKVTQSSRYLVKRTGEKVFLECVQDMDHENMFWYRQDPGLGLRLIYFSYDVKMKEKGDIPEGYSVSREKKERFSLILESASTNQTSMYLCASLTVGGTQYFGPGTRLTVL.

This clone was seen only once. The rearrangement links TRBV2 to TRBJ2-5; either TRBD1 or TRBD2 may fit D (5 bases each). The CDR3 runs 13 residues. The V gene lost 1 base and the J gene lost 6 bases, with 9 bases spanning the gap. Germline V CDR1 and CDR2: SNHLY, FYNNEI. CDR3 DNA: TGTGCCAGCAGTGAAGGAGGGGTCAAGACCCAGTACTTC. Protein product: CASSEGGVKTQYF.

This chain uses TRBV29-1 with TRBJ2-3; the D call may be TRBD1 or TRBD2 (7 bases each). The CDR3 covers 18 residues. V lost 2 bases and J lost 6, with 27 bases in between. From germline, CDR1 is SQVTM and CDR2 ANQGSEA. The CDR3 DNA sequence: TGCAGCGTTGAATTGGGAGGGGGCAGGGGTACGATCGCGGATACGCAGTATTTT. Protein sequence: CSVELGGGRGTIADTQYF.

The CDR3 region has the DNA TGCAGCGTTGAAGACTTAGTACAGGGAGGGGAATACAATGAGCAGTTCTTC. This codes for CSVEDLVQGGEYNEQFF. This chain connects TRBV29-1 to TRBJ2-1, with D possibly being TRBD2 (7 bases). Deletions cut 0 bases from V and 4 bases from J, with 19 bases between. This CDR3 spans 17 amino acids. Germline CDR1 and CDR2: SQVTM and ANQGSEA.

The chain uses TRBV14 and TRBJ2-1, with 10 bases aligning to TRBD1. The CDR3 covers 16 residues. Germline V lookup: CDR1 SGHDN, CDR2 FVKESK. V dropped 3 bases and J dropped 8; count of bases not matched to a gene: 10. The CDR3 nucleotides are TGTGCCAGCAGCCATGCCCGGGACAGGGGCCTACATGAGCAGTTCTTC. It codes for CASSHARDRGLHEQFF.

The CDR3 spells CSANGDRVRYGYTF. The CDR3 DNA reads as TGCAGCGCAAACGGGGACAGGGTTCGTTATGGCTACACCTTC. This rearrangement joins TRBV29-1 to TRBJ1-2; 9 bases match TRBD1. CDR3 length: 14 amino acids. Germline values: CDR1 SQVTM, CDR2 ANQGSEA. Trimming took 7 bases from V and 5 from J; bases not matched to a gene: 11.

The J gene is TRBJ1-2, the V gene TRBV29-1; D is undetermined. The length of the CDR3 is 12 residues. Germline CDR1 and CDR2: SQVTM and ANQGSEA. The germline V and J ends were trimmed by 8 bases and 6 bases, with 16 bases remaining between them. The CDR3 is CSLGPGQDGYTF. The CDR3 DNA reads TGCAGCTTGGGTCCTGGTCAGGATGGCTACACCTTC. Combining the CDR3 with reference TRBV29-1 and TRBJ1-2 gives the whole variable domain SAVISQKPSRDICQRGTSLTIQCQVDSQVTMMFWYRQQPGQSLTLIATANQGSEATYESGFVIDKFPISRPNLTFSTLTVSNMSPEDSSIYLCSLGPGQDGYTFGSGTRLTVV.

This clone has just a few counts. The rearrangement joins TRBV29-1 to TRBJ1-1; unclear D gene. The germline V gene has CDR1 SQVTM and CDR2 ANQGSEA. The V gene lost 4 bases and the J gene lost 5 bases, with 11 bases spanning the gap. This CDR3 is built from 12 residues. The CDR3: CSVGQAKTEAFF. For the CDR3, the DNA is TGCAGCGTTGGGCAGGCTAAGACTGAAGCTTTCTTT.

The chain has TRBV28 and TRBJ2-7; TRBD2 might be the D (5 bases). This CDR3 has 15 amino acids. Per germline, CDR1 MDHEN and CDR2 SYDVKM. Trimming removed 3 bases at V and 4 bases at J, with 16 bases between. The CDR3: CASSFVRTPSYEQYF. CDR3 DNA: TGTGCCAGCAGTTTCGTTCGGACTCCTTCTTACGAGCAGTACTTC. Looking up the rest from reference TRBV28 and TRBJ2-7 gives the full variable domain: DVKVTQSSRYLVKRTGEKVFLECVQDMDHENMFWYRQDPGLGLRLIYFSYDVKMKEKGDIPEGYSVSREKKERFSLILESASTNQTSMYLCASSFVRTPSYEQYFGPGTRLTVT.

This clone was recorded a few times. The chain couples TRBV29-1 to TRBJ1-1; tentatively, D is TRBD1 (6 bases). The germline gives CDR1 SQVTM, CDR2 ANQGSEA. CDR3 length: 11 amino acids. CDR3 nucleotides: TGCATCGTCAGGGGGAACACTGAAGCTTTCTTT. It encodes CIVRGNTEAFF. Looking up the rest from reference TRBV29-1 and TRBJ1-1 gives the full variable domain: SAVISQKPSRDICQRGTSLTIQCQVDSQVTMMFWYRQQPGQSLTLIATANQGSEATYESGFVIDKFPISRPNLTFSTLTVSNMSPEDSSIYLCIVRGNTEAFFGQGTRLTVV.

The rearrangement links TRBV4-1 to TRBJ1-5; D is uncertain. V was shortened by 1 base and J by 0 bases, with 16 bases between the two germline ends. The CDR3 runs 18 residues. Germline V CDR1 and CDR2: MGHRA, YSYEKL. CDR3 sequence reads: CASSQANPGDNSNQPQHF. In DNA, the CDR3 is TGCGCCAGCAGCCAAGCTAATCCAGGCGATAATAGCAATCAGCCCCAGCATTTT.